This T cell receptor beta chain was profiled in a study of T-cell reconstitution after alpha-beta-depleted transplantation in children. This CDR3 has 15 residues. The germline CDR1 and CDR2 sequences are SGHDT and YYEEEE. V dropped 3 bases and J dropped 5 bases, with 15 bases sitting between them. This clonotype appeared many times. Preparation of the TCRbeta library used unique molecular identifiers. TCRdb re-derived calls from the PCR reads in MiXCR, one entry per CDR3 protein. Of approximately 88,000 distinct CDR3 sequences detected, roughly an eighth appear once; the ten largest clones hold about 14%.

This TCR was sampled from a human donor who donated a stem cell graft to a child with inherited bone marrow failure. V usage is TRBV5-6 and J usage is TRBJ1-5; D is uncertain. Sequences were derived from PBMCs from the stem cell graft donor, sampled from the stem cell graft. CDR3 in DNA: TGTGCCAGCAGCTCAAGCGGCCAGGTATATCAGCCCCAGCATTTT. Encoded protein: CASSSSGQVYQPQHF.